The TCR beta chain under discussion was sequenced for a study of blood T cell repertoires in COVID-19. About the study: There were acute and convalescent COVID-19 samples, and they came from the United States, Italy and Spain. PBMCs, B-cell-depleted T cells, or T cells provided the cDNA or gDNA that made up the material.

Original analysis: Reference gene primer amplification gave estimated nucleated cell counts. Assay: immunoSEQ multiplex PCR; the TCRdb copy retains only in-frame clones and omits some. D and trimming were read from the DNA, whereas the V and J calls and clone size are those reported in that table. The sample lists 70,000 or so clones; around nine tenths were seen once. CDR1 is KGHDR and CDR2 is SFDVKD in the germline V gene. V trimming: 3 bases; J trimming: 0 bases; junction bases outside the gene matches: 8. The CDR3 runs to 18 residues. The chain links TRBV24-1 to TRBJ2-1; 9 nucleotides agree with TRBD2. The specimen sequenced was peripheral blood. This receptor was obtained from a human donor in a cohort sampled during active COVID-19. CDR3 in amino acids: CATSDAPSGVSSYNEQFF. The CDR3, as DNA: TGTGCCACCAGTGATGCCCCTAGCGGGGTGTCCTCCTACAATGAGCAGTTCTTC.